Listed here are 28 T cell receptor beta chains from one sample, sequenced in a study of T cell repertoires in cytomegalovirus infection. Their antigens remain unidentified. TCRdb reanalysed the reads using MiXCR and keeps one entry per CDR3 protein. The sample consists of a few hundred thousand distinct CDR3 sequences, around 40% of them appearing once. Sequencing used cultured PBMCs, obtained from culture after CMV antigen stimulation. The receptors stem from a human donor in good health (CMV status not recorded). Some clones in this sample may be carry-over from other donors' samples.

CDR3 DNA sequence: TGTGCCAGCAGCCCCCCGGGACTAGCTTTTGAGCAGTACTTC. Its translation is CASSPPGLAFEQYF. The chain recombines TRBV7-9 with TRBJ2-7; 9 nucleotides line up with TRBD2. Trimming cost V 5 bases and J 7 bases; bases outside gene matches: 9. The CDR3 spans 14 residues. Germline V CDR1 and CDR2: SEHNR, FQNEAQ (reference sequence).

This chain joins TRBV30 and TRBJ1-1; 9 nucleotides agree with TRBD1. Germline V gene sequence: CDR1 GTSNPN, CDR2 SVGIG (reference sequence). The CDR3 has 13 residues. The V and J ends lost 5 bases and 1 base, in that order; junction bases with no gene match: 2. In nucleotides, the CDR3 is TGTGCCTGGGAGGGACAGGGGAACACTGAAGCTTTCTTT. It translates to CAWEGQGNTEAFF.

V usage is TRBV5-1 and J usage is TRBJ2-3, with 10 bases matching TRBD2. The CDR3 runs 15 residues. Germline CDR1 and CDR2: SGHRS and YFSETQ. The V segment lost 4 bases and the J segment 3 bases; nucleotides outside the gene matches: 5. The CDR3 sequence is CASSPGLAKTDTQYF. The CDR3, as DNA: TGCGCCAGCAGCCCGGGACTAGCGAAAACAGATACGCAGTATTTT.

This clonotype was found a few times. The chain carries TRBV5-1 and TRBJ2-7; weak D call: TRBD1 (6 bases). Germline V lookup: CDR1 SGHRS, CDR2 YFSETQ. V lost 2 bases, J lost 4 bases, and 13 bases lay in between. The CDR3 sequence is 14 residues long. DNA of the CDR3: TGCGCCAGCAGCTTCGGTCGGGGACAATACGAGCAGTACTTC. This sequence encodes CASSFGRGQYEQYF.

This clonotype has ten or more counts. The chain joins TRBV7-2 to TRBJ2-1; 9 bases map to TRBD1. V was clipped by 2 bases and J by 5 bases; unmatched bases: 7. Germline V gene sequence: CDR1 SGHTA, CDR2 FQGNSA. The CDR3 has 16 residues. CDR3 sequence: CASSLLPGQGDNEQFF. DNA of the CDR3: TGTGCCAGCAGCTTACTCCCGGGACAGGGAGACAATGAGCAGTTCTTC.

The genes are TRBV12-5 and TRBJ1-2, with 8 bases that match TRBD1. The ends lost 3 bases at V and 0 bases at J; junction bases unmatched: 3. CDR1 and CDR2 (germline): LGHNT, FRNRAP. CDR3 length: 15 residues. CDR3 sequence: CASGLLTGANYGYTF. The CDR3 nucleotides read TGTGCTAGTGGTTTATTGACAGGGGCTAACTATGGCTACACCTTC.

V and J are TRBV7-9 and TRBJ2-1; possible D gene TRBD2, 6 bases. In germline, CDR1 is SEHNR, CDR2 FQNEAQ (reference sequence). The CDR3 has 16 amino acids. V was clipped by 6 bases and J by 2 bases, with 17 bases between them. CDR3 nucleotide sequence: TGTGCCAGCAGTCCAAGCGGGTTGGGGGCCTACAATGAGCAGTTCTTC. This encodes CASSPSGLGAYNEQFF.

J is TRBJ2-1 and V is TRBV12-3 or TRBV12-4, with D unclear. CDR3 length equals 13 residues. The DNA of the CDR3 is TGTTCCTCGGTGGACCGACGATCCAATGAGCAGTTCTTC. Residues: CSSVDRRSNEQFF.

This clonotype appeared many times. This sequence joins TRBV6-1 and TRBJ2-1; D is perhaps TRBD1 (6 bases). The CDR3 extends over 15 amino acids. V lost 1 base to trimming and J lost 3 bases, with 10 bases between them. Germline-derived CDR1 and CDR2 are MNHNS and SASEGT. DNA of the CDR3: TGTGCCAGCAGTGAAGACGAAGGGGGCTACAATGAGCAGTTCTTC. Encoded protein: CASSEDEGGYNEQFF.

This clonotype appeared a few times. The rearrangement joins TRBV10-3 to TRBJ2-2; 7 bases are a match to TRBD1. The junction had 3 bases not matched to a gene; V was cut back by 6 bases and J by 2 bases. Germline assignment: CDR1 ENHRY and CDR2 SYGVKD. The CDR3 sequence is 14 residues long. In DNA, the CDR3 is TGTGCCATCAGGACAGGGTTTAACACCGGGGAGCTGTTTTTT. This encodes CAIRTGFNTGELFF.

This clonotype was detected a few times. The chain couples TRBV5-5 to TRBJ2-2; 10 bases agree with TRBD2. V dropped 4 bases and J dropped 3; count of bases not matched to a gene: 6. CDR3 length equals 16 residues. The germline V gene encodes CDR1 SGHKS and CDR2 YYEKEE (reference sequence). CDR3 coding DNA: TGTGCCAGCAGCGATTTCCTAGCGGGGGACACCGGGGAGCTGTTTTTT. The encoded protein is CASSDFLAGDTGELFF. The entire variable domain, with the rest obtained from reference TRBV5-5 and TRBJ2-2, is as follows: DAGVTQSPTHLIKTRGQQVTLRCSPISGHKSVSWYQQVLGQGPQFIFQYYEKEERGRGNFPDRFSARQFPNYSSELNVNALLLGDSALYLCASSDFLAGDTGELFFGEGSRLTVL.

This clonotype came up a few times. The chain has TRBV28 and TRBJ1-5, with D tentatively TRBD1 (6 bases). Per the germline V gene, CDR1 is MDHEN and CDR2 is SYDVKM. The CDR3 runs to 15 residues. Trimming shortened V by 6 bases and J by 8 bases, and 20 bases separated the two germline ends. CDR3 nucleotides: TGTGCCAGCAGCCCAACAGGGACGGCGGGGGAGCCCCAGCATTTT. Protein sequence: CASSPTGTAGEPQHF. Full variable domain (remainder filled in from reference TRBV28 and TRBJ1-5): DVKVTQSSRYLVKRTGEKVFLECVQDMDHENMFWYRQDPGLGLRLIYFSYDVKMKEKGDIPEGYSVSREKKERFSLILESASTNQTSMYLCASSPTGTAGEPQHFGDGTRLSIL.

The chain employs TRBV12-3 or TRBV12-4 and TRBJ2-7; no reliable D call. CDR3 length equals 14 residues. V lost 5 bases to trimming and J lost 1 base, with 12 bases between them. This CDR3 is CASSPAGPSYEQYF. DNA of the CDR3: TGTGCCAGCAGTCCCGCCGGACCGTCCTACGAGCAGTACTTC.

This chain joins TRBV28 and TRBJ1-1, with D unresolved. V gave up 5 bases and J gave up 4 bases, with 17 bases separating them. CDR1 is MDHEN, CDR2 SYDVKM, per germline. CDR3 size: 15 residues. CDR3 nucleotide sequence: TGTGCCAGCAGTCCCGGTTTGGGGAGAGGCACTGAAGCTTTCTTT. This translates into CASSPGLGRGTEAFF.

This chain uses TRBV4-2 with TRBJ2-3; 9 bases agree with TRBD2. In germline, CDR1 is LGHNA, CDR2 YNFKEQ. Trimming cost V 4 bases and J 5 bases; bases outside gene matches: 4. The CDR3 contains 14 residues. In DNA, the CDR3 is TGTGCCAGCAGCCGCGGGGGGGCAGAAGATACGCAGTATTTT. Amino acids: CASSRGGAEDTQYF.

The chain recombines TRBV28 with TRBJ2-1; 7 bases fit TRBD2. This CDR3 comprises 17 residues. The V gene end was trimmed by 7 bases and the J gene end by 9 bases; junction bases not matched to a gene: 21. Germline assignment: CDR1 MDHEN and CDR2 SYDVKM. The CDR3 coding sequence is TGTGCCAGCACCCTTAGGGGACCGGGGGGAAGCTCCGGTGAGCAGTTCTTC. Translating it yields CASTLRGPGGSSGEQFF.

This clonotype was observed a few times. The CDR3 is CASSGGPGREQYF. In DNA form, the CDR3 reads TGTGCCAGCAGCGGGGGACCGGGACGGGAGCAGTACTTC. The genes are TRBV7-2 and TRBJ2-7; D possibly matches TRBD1 or TRBD2 (5 bases each). V was trimmed by 5 bases and J by 7 bases, leaving 15 bases between them. The CDR3 is 13 residues long. CDR1 and CDR2 (germline): SGHTA, FQGNSA.

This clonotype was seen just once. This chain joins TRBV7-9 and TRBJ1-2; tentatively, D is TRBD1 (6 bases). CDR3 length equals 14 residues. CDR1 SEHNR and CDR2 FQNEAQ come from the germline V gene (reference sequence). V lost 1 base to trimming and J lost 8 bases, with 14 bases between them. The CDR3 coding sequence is TGTGCCAGCAGCTTAGAATCAGGGGTACAAGGCTACACCTTC. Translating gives CASSLESGVQGYTF.

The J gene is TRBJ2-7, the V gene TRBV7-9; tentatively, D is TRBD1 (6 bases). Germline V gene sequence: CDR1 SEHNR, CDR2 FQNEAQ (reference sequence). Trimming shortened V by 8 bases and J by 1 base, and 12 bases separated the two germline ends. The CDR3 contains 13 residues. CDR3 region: CASRDTRSYEQYF. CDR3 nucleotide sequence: TGTGCCAGCCGGGACACAAGATCCTACGAGCAGTACTTC.

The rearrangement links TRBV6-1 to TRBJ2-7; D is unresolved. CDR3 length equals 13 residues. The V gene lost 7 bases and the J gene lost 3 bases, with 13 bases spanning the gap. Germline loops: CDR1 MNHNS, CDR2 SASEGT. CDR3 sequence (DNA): TGTGCCAGCACTAGGAGTGGGGTCTACGAGCAGTACTTC. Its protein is CASTRSGVYEQYF.

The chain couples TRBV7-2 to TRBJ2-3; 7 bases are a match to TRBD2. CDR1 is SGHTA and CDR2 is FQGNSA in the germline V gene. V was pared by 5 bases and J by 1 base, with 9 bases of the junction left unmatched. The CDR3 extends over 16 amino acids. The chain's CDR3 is CASSRRGGVGTDTQYF. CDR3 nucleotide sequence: TGTGCCAGCAGCCGACGGGGAGGGGTAGGCACAGATACGCAGTATTTT.

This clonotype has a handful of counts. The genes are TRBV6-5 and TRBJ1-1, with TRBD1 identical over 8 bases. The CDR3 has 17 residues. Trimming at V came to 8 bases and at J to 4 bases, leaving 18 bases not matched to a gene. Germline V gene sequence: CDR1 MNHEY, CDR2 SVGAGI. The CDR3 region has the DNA TGTGCCAGCTTATCTTCCCCTTTTGACAGGGGTGGCACTGAAGCTTTCTTT. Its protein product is CASLSSPFDRGGTEAFF.

The CDR3 region has the DNA TGTGCCAGCAGCGCCAACAGGGTCGGGACTAATGAAAAACTGTTTTTT. It translates to CASSANRVGTNEKLFF. The V and J genes are TRBV7-2 and TRBJ1-4; tentatively, D is TRBD1 (6 bases). V was shortened by 5 bases and J by 2 bases, with 15 bases between the two germline ends. The CDR3 consists of 16 residues. CDR1 is SGHTA and CDR2 is FQGNSA in the germline V gene.

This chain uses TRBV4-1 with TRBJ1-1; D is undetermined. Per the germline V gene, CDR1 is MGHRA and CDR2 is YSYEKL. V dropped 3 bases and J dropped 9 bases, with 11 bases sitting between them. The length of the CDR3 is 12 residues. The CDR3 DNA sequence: TGCGCCAGCAGCCAGGACCCTTCGCAAGCTTTCTTT. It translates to CASSQDPSQAFF.

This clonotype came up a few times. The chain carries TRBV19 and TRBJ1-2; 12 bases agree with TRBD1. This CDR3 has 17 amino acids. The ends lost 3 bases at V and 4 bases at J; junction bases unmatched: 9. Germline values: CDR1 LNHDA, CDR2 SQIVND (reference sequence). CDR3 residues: CASSIASGTGGLYGYTF. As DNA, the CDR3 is TGTGCCAGTAGTATCGCCTCCGGGACAGGGGGCCTCTATGGCTACACCTTC. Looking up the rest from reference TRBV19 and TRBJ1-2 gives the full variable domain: DGGITQSPKYLFRKEGQNVTLSCEQNLNHDAMYWYRQDPGQGLRLIYYSQIVNDFQKGDIAEGYSVSREKKESFPLTVTSAQKNPTAFYLCASSIASGTGGLYGYTFGSGTRLTVV.

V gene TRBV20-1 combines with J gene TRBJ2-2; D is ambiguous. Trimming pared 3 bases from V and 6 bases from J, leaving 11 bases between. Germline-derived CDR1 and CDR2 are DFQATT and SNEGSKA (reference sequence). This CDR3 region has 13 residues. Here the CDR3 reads CSARPVGSGELFF. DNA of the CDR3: TGCAGTGCTAGGCCTGTGGGGTCCGGGGAGCTGTTTTTT.

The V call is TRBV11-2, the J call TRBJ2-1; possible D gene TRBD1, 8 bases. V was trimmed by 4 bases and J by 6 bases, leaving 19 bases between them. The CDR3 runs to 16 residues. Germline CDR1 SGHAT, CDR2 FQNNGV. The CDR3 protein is CASSSNRGRVVNEQFF. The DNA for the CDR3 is TGTGCCAGCAGCTCGAACAGGGGGAGGGTTGTCAATGAGCAGTTCTTC.

DNA for the CDR3: TGCAGTGCTACAATTCCTATAGGGCGGGGGACCACAGATACGCAGTATTTT. This gives the protein CSATIPIGRGTTDTQYF. The chain joins TRBV20-1 to TRBJ2-3; TRBD2 matches at 7 bases. Per the germline V gene, CDR1 is DFQATT and CDR2 is SNEGSKA (reference sequence). There are 17 residues in the CDR3. Trimming took 4 bases from V and 2 from J; bases not matched to a gene: 15.